This T cell receptor (beta chain) stems from a study of T cell responses to AZD1222 COVID-19 vaccine. CDR3 length equals 13 residues. Trimming shortened V by 2 bases and J by 4 bases, and 6 bases separated the two germline ends. The germline gives CDR1 WSHSY, CDR2 SAAADI. TCRdb's copy holds only in-frame clones and misses some; the assay was immunoSEQ multiplex PCR. The repertoire holds about 160,000 clones, with about 92% as singletons. The gene calls are TRBV10-2 and TRBJ1-5; D call uncertain. The sequencing here drew on peripheral blood, taken on day 0 of MenACWY control vaccination. The TCR was taken from an adult in good health. CDR3 sequence reads: CASSENGNQPQHF. CDR3 DNA: TGCGCCAGCAGTGAGAATGGAAATCAGCCCCAGCATTTT.